Described below is a single TCR beta chain sequence and its context. Its antigen is undetermined. The V gene's germline CDR1 is SGHKS and CDR2 YYEKEE (reference sequence). This CDR3 is built from 13 residues. The data derive from a study of CXCR3-negative and CXCR3-positive naive CD8 T cells. Study-level findings and limits: Most assays were run on fresh PBMCs (CXCR3 expression partially decreased after cryopreservation). More hydrophobic TRB CDR3s were found in CXCR3-positive naive cells than in CXCR3-negative naive cells. High diversity, comparable across both naive subsets, contrasted with much lower diversity in memory CD8+ cells. For naive cells, CXCR3-negative and CXCR3-positive subsets had similar TRBV-TRBJ usage; for memory cells, usage differed.

UMI-tagged TRB cDNA libraries were built via 5' RACE. TCRdb re-called the 5' RACE reads; every CDR3 protein appears as one record, without DNA. The sample table includes around 84,000 distinct CDR3 sequences. V and J are TRBV5-5 and TRBJ1-1. The origin of this receptor is a human donor in good health. Some clones in this sample may be carry-over from other donors' samples. The specimen sequenced was naive CXCR3+ CD8+ T cells from blood. The sample's subset: CD45RO-CCR7+CD27+CD95- naive CD8+ T cells expressing CXCR3 (TNR3+). This CDR3 is CASSLEGSPEAFF.